A single sample is the source of the 21 T cell receptor beta chains below, sequenced in a study of OX40 agonist ivuxolimab in advanced cancers. Libraries were prepared by immunoSEQ multiplex PCR; TCRdb keeps only in-frame clonotypes and omits some of them. The data contain 74,000 or so clones, roughly nine tenths of them seen just once; the ten biggest clones take up roughly 2%. The sequencing used CD4+ or CD8+ T cells sorted from blood, collected in a trial of the OX40 agonist ivuxolimab. Receptors were obtained from an adult with an advanced solid tumor such as melanoma, head and neck, liver or kidney cancer.

The chain uses TRBV11-2 and TRBJ2-4; 9 nucleotides agree with TRBD1. Germline-derived CDR1 and CDR2 are SGHAT and FQNNGV. The CDR3 runs to 16 residues. The V and J ends lost 5 bases and 1 base, in that order; junction bases with no gene match: 6. The CDR3 loop is CASSPGQGRAKNIQYF. CDR3 bases: TGTGCCAGCAGCCCGGGACAGGGACGGGCCAAAAACATTCAGTACTTC.

The chain recombines TRBV6-5 with TRBJ1-1; unclear D gene. Trimming stripped 2 bases from V and 5 bases from J, with 9 bases between. The CDR3 runs to 13 residues. The germline gives CDR1 MNHEY, CDR2 SVGAGI. CDR3 coding DNA: TGTGCCAGCAGTTACCGAAGTGGGACTGAAGCTTTCTTT. It is translated as CASSYRSGTEAFF.

This chain links TRBV4-3 with TRBJ2-5, with D perhaps TRBD2 (5 bases). CDR1 is LGHNA and CDR2 is YSLEER in the germline V gene. Trimming stripped 0 bases from V and 7 bases from J, with 12 bases between. The length of the CDR3 is 14 residues. The CDR3 coding sequence is TGCGCCAGCAGCCAAGAGGTCGGGATTGGGACCCAGTACTTC. It codes for CASSQEVGIGTQYF.

This clone was recorded only once. The chain employs TRBV10-1 and TRBJ1-1, with 9 bases aligning to TRBD1. Germline V lookup: CDR1 WNHNN, CDR2 SYGVQD (reference sequence). V was pared by 3 bases and J by 5 bases, with 7 bases of the junction left unmatched. The CDR3 totals 15 residues. The CDR3: CASSDPGQGKTEAFF. The CDR3 coding sequence is TGCGCCAGCAGTGACCCTGGACAGGGGAAGACTGAAGCTTTCTTT.

CDR3 region: CSVALGRQNTGELFF. In nucleotides, the CDR3 is TGCAGCGTTGCTTTAGGGCGGCAGAACACCGGGGAGCTGTTTTTT. The chain links TRBV29-1 to TRBJ2-2; D unclear. In germline, CDR1 is SQVTM, CDR2 ANQGSEA. Trimming took 4 bases from V and 1 from J, leaving 13 bases between them. This CDR3 spans 15 amino acids.

Comment on this clone: At one end, the junction sequence differs from germline, possibly due to a read error. The rearrangement joins TRBV18 to TRBJ2-7, with TRBD1 matching 7 bases. This CDR3 has 16 residues. Germline CDR1 is KGHSH and CDR2 is LQKENI. CDR3 amino acids: CAGSPGRDRSSYEQYF. The DNA of the CDR3 is TGTGCCGGCTCACCGGGCCGGGACAGAAGCTCCTACGAGCAGTACTTC.

The rearrangement joins TRBV11-2 to TRBJ2-6, with TRBD2 as a possible D gene (6 bases). Germline V gene data show CDR1 as SGHAT and CDR2 as FQNNGV. V was trimmed by 2 bases and J by 3 bases, leaving 8 bases between them. This CDR3 spans 15 amino acids. The CDR3 nucleotides are TGTGCCAGCAGCTTACAGGGAGGTGGGGCCAACGTCCTGACTTTC. Its translation: CASSLQGGGANVLTF.

The chain joins TRBV6-1 to TRBJ1-4, with D possibly TRBD1 on 5 matching bases. Germline-derived CDR1 and CDR2 are MNHNS and SASEGT. The length of the CDR3 is 15 residues. V was clipped by 3 bases and J by 4 bases, with 12 bases between them. CDR3: CASSEHRRDNEKLFF. The CDR3 nucleotides read TGTGCCAGCAGTGAGCACAGGCGCGATAATGAAAAACTGTTTTTT.

The rearrangement joins TRBV28 to TRBJ1-4; D is undetermined. The germline gives CDR1 MDHEN, CDR2 SYDVKM. This CDR3 spans 11 amino acids. Deletions cut 5 bases from V and 6 bases from J, with 4 bases between. The CDR3 loop is CASSRYEKLFF. CDR3 DNA: TGTGCCAGCAGTCGTTATGAAAAACTGTTTTTT.

In this sample, this clone turned up a few times. The chain combines TRBV9 with TRBJ1-1, with a tentative D call TRBD1 (6 bases). The CDR3 sequence is 13 residues long. The V end was cut by 4 bases, the J end by 5 bases, with 12 bases between. The germline V gene has CDR1 SGDLS and CDR2 YYNGEE. This chain's CDR3 is CASSPTGNTEAFF. The CDR3 DNA follows: TGTGCCAGCAGCCCTACAGGGAATACTGAAGCTTTCTTT.

V is TRBV2 and J is TRBJ2-3; D not certain. There are 15 residues in the CDR3. Germline V gene sequence: CDR1 SNHLY, CDR2 FYNNEI. V shed 1 base and J shed 1 base, with 9 bases lying between them. The CDR3 nucleotides are TGTGCCAGCAGTGAAGTCGGTTCGCGCACAGATACGCAGTATTTT. As protein: CASSEVGSRTDTQYF.

This clone appeared a single time. Written as DNA, the CDR3 is TGCGCCAGCAGCCAAGGGACCGACCTAGGTACCTACGAGCAGTACTTC. Encoded protein: CASSQGTDLGTYEQYF. The chain joins TRBV4-1 to TRBJ2-7, with D uncertain. The V and J ends lost 1 base and 2 bases respectively, with 15 bases between them. Germline-derived CDR1 and CDR2 are MGHRA and YSYEKL. CDR3 length equals 16 residues.

This clone is a singleton in its sample. The chain uses TRBV19 and TRBJ2-4, with TRBD2 matching 10 bases. The CDR3 spans 19 residues. V lost 3 bases and J lost 3; bases outside the gene matches: 14. CDR1 and CDR2 from the germline V gene are LNHDA and SQIVND (reference sequence). The CDR3 DNA reads TGTGCCAGTAGTATGTCGCTAGCGGGGGCGGGGATTGACAAAAACATTCAGTACTTC. Its protein is CASSMSLAGAGIDKNIQYF.

The chain combines TRBV14 with TRBJ2-3; no clear D gene. This CDR3 has 12 amino acids. The germline CDR1 and CDR2 sequences are SGHDN and FVKESK. V was cut by 6 bases and J by 2 bases, with 6 bases left in between. CDR3 region: CASSHNTDTQYF. The CDR3 region has the DNA TGTGCCAGCAGTCACAACACAGATACGCAGTATTTT.

CDR3 protein: CASSRGIRYEQYF. The DNA of the CDR3 is TGTGCCAGCAGCCGCGGGATCCGGTACGAGCAGTACTTC. The rearrangement joins TRBV6-1 to TRBJ2-7; D perhaps matches TRBD2 (6 bases). The V end was cut by 6 bases, the J end by 4 bases, with 13 bases between. The CDR3 is 13 amino acids. CDR1 is MNHNS and CDR2 is SASEGT in the germline V gene.

V is TRBV6-1 and J is TRBJ2-7; tentative D call: TRBD1 (5 bases). The V and J ends lost 9 bases and 9 bases respectively, with 15 bases between them. Germline V gene lookup returns CDR1 MNHNS and CDR2 SASEGT. The CDR3 runs 11 residues. As DNA, the CDR3 is TGTGCCAGAACCCCCAGGGCCCTGCAGTACTTC. It yields the protein CARTPRALQYF.

This chain connects TRBV6-1 to TRBJ1-6; D remains unclear. CDR3 length: 16 amino acids. CDR1 and CDR2 from the germline V gene are MNHNS and SASEGT. The germline V and J ends were trimmed by 3 bases and 7 bases, with 16 bases remaining between them. This CDR3 reads CASSESMVSGNSPLHF. In DNA, the CDR3 is TGTGCCAGCAGTGAGAGTATGGTTTCTGGGAATTCACCCCTCCACTTT.

This chain uses TRBV2 with TRBJ1-6; TRBD1 matches at 8 bases. The V segment lost 7 bases and the J segment 1 base; nucleotides outside the gene matches: 6. Germline V gene data show CDR1 as SNHLY and CDR2 as FYNNEI. The CDR3 has 16 amino acids. CDR3 sequence: CASIFDRGSYNSPLHF. The CDR3 coding sequence is TGTGCCAGCATTTTCGACAGGGGATCCTATAATTCACCCCTCCACTTT. Using reference TRBV2 and TRBJ1-6 for the parts outside the CDR3, the full variable domain is EPEVTQTPSHQVTQMGQEVILRCVPISNHLYFYWYRQILGQKVEFLVSFYNNEISEKSEIFDDQFSVERPDGSNFTLKIRSTKLEDSAMYFCASIFDRGSYNSPLHFGNGTRLTVT.

This chain joins TRBV18 and TRBJ2-1; D call uncertain. Looked up from germline, CDR1 is KGHSH and CDR2 is LQKENI. The germline V and J ends were trimmed by 0 bases and 12 bases, with 12 bases remaining between them. The CDR3 contains 13 residues. The CDR3 spells CASSPPNSDMQFF. DNA of the CDR3: TGTGCCAGCTCACCACCAAATTCGGATATGCAGTTCTTC.

This clone was observed at least ten times. This same CDR3 is encoded by further DNA sequences in the sample. V usage is TRBV7-9 and J usage is TRBJ2-7, with D maybe TRBD2 (6 bases). CDR3 length equals 13 residues. Trimming removed 0 bases at V and 7 bases at J, with 10 bases between. Germline-derived CDR1 and CDR2 are SEHNR and FQNEAQ (reference sequence). The CDR3 DNA reads as TGTGCCAGCAGCTTAGCTGGGGGGAGGGAGCAGTACTTC. This translates into CASSLAGGREQYF.

The chain has TRBV2 and TRBJ2-1; the D is unclear. This CDR3 is built from 13 residues. V gave up 6 bases and J gave up 3 bases, with 9 bases separating them. Germline V CDR1 and CDR2: SNHLY, FYNNEI. The CDR3 DNA reads as TGTGCCAGCAGCCCGAACCTCTACAATGAGCAGTTCTTC. Its translation: CASSPNLYNEQFF. Together with reference TRBV2 and TRBJ2-1, the CDR3 gives the full variable domain: EPEVTQTPSHQVTQMGQEVILRCVPISNHLYFYWYRQILGQKVEFLVSFYNNEISEKSEIFDDQFSVERPDGSNFTLKIRSTKLEDSAMYFCASSPNLYNEQFFGPGTRLTVL.